This T cell receptor beta chain was identified in a study of neoadjuvant anti-PD-1 for oral cavity cancer. Study details: Before surgery, most patients got three to four biweekly 3 mg/kg nivolumab doses. Study-level points and caveats: PBMC Gini-index clonality exceeded responders' in non-responders post-nivolumab.

Germline V gene lookup returns CDR1 MNHEY and CDR2 SVGAGI. The CDR3 length is 12 residues. V gave up 4 bases and J gave up 10 bases, with 13 bases separating them. Most PBMC samples had roughly 0.45 ug input DNA in six replicates. Sequencing used immunoSEQ multiplex PCR; TCRdb keeps in-frame clones, though not all of them. The sample lists 80,000 to 95,000 clones; approximately 84% were seen once. This clone has only a few counts. What it binds is not known. This sequence was found in a person aged 40 to 85 with oral cavity squamous cell carcinoma. The source was PBMCs, collected before nivolumab (anti-PD-1) treatment. This rearrangement joins TRBV6-5 to TRBJ1-2; TRBD1 is a possible D gene (5 bases). CDR3: CASSSIQGNYTF. CDR3 sequence (DNA): TGTGCCAGCAGTTCCATCCAGGGAAACTACACCTTC.